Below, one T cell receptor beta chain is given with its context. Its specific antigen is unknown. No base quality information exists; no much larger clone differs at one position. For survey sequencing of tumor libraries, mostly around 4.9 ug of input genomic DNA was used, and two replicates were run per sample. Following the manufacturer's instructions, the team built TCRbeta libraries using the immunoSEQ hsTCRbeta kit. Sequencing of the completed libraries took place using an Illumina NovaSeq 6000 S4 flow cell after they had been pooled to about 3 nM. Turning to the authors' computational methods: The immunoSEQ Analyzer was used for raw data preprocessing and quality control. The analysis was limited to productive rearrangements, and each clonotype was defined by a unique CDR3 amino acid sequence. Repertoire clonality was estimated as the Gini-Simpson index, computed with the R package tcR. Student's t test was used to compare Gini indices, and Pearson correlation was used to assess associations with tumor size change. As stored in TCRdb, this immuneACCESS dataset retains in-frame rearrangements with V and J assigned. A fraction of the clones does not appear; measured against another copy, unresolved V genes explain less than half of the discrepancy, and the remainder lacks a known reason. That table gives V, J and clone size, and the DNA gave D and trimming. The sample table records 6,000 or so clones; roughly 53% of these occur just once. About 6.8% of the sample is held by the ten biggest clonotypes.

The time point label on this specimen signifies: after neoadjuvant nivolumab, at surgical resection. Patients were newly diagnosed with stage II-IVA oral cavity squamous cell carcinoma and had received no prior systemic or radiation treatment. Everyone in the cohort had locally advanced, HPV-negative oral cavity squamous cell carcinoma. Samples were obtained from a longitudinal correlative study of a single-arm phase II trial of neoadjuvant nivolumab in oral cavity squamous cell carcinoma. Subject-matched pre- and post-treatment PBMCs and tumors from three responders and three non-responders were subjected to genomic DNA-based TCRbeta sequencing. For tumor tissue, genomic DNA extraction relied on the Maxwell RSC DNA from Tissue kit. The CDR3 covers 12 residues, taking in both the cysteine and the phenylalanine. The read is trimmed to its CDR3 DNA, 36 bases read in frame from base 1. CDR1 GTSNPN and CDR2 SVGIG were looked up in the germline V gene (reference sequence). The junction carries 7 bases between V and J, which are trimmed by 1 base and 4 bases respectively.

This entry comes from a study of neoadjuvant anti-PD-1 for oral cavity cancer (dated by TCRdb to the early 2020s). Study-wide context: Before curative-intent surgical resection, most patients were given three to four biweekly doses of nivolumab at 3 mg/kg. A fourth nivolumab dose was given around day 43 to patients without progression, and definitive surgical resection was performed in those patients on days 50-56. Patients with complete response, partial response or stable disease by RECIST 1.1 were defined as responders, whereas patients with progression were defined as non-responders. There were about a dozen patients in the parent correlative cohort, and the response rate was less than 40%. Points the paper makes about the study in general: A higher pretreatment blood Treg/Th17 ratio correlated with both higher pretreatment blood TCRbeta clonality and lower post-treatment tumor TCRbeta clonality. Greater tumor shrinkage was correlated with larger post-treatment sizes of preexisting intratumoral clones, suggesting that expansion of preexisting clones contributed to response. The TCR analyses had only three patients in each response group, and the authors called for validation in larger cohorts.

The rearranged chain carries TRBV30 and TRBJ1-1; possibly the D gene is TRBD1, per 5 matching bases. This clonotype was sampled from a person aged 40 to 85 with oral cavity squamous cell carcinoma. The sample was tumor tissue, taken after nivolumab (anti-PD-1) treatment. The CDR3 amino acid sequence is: CAWSGGTTEAFF. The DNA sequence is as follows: TGTGCCTGGAGTGGGGGGACCACTGAAGCTTTCTTT.